This T cell receptor beta chain derives from a study of spatial heterogeneity in lung cancer. Study in general: Alpha-chain sequences were consistently detected in smaller numbers than beta-chain sequences.

Trimming removed 5 bases at V and 0 bases at J, with 29 bases between. The CDR3 sequence is 20 residues long. Per germline, CDR1 SGHRS and CDR2 YFSETQ. This clonotype has at least ten counts. As for time point: sample taken at primary tumor resection. Whole RNA obtained from tumor, nontumor lung or frozen PBMC underwent sequencing without sorting. TCR cDNA molecules each carried a unique molecular identifier. TCRdb redid the calling of the 5' RACE reads with MiXCR, one entry per CDR3 protein. Among under 100,000 distinct CDR3 sequences listed, roughly 9.5% were seen once. The chain has TRBV5-1 and TRBJ1-2; TRBD1 is a possible D gene (5 bases). The source of this sequence is a male donor with early-stage non-small cell lung cancer. Sample: PBMCs, taken at surgery. This CDR3 reads CASRLSAGTSSSQTNYGYTF. CDR3 nucleotides: TGCGCCAGCAGACTGAGTGCCGGGACCAGCTCATCACAAACTAACTATGGCTACACCTTC.